This TCR beta chain was profiled in a study (dated by TCRdb to about 2016). Describing the broader study: The origins of HIV persistence were investigated in individuals who naturally controlled HIV infection.

Libraries were made using 5' RACE. The run used an Illumina HiSeq 2000. The public reads were reanalyzed by TCRdb: fastp trimming at Q25, MiXCR alignment, in-frame beta chains only. Each entry is one CDR3 protein sequence, shown with its most common DNA and genes. The sample yields about 1,300 distinct CDR3 sequences; roughly 6.8% were counted once. The ten biggest clones cover about 14% of the sample. From the germline V gene, CDR1 is SGHVS and CDR2 is FNYEAQ. The CDR3 starts with the cysteine, ends with the phenylalanine, and has 16 residues. Only the CDR3 part of the read is kept: 48 bases, read in frame from the first base. V is trimmed back by 5 bases and J by 5 bases, and the junction contains 13 bases that no gene match accounts for. On this clonotype: Its antigen target is currently unknown. Base qualities were left out, and no much larger clone turns up one base away.

The sequence is built from TRBV7-6 and TRBJ2-3; TRBD2 lines up with 7 middle nucleotides. This TCR was recovered from a male donor with HIV. The sample was central memory T cells from blood PBMCs. Sample cell subset or site, as interpreted from the label and publication: central memory CD4+ T cells. The DNA sequence is given as TGTGCCAGCAGCGCCCAGAGCGGGATGGGCTTAGATACGCAGTATTTT. Its protein reads: CASSAQSGMGLDTQYF. The full variable domain, with segments outside the CDR3 supplied by the reference TRBV7-6 and TRBJ2-3 proteins, appears as GAGVSQSPRYKVTKRGQDVALRCDPISGHVSLYWYRQALGQGPEFLTYFNYEAQQDKSGLPNDRFSAERPEGSISTLTIQRTEQRDSAMYRCASSAQSGMGLDTQYFGPGTRLTVL.